The entry below describes one TCR beta chain. Assay used: immunoSEQ multiplex PCR; TCRdb lists only in-frame clones, some missing. This table holds some 100,000 clones, around 90% found once. The sample is drawn from a study of OX40 agonist ivuxolimab in advanced cancers. Across the whole study: Anti-PD-1, anti-PD-L1 or anti-CTLA-4 therapy given earlier was allowed, and 30% to 45% had some. Patients achieving partial responses numbered three: one hepatocellular carcinoma case and two cutaneous melanoma cases.

V shed 4 bases and J 2 bases; nucleotides not matched to a gene: 7. The CDR3 is 16 amino acids. CDR1 and CDR2 (germline): SGHRS, YFSETQ. Autoimmune disease history or systemic immunosuppression was exclusionary. The rearrangement joins TRBV5-1 to TRBJ2-3; 10 bases fit TRBD2. This sequence was found in an adult with an advanced solid tumor such as melanoma, head and neck, liver or kidney cancer. This sample comprised CD4+ or CD8+ T cells sorted from blood, obtained in a trial of the OX40 agonist ivuxolimab. CDR3 DNA: TGCGCCAGCAGCGGGAGGACTAGCGGAATCACAGATACGCAGTATTTT. It codes for CASSGRTSGITDTQYF.